The rows below give T cell receptor beta chains drawn from one sample of a study of T-cell memory formation after mild COVID-19. TCRdb fed the 5' RACE reads into MiXCR, producing one record per CDR3 protein. The table records 400,000 to 500,000 distinct CDR3 sequences, roughly 20% of them present only once. Sequencing used PBMCs or a T cell subset sorted from them (not recorded which). The source of these receptors is an adult woman who had mild COVID-19 (a few samples of this study predate the infection). Cell type and time point are not known. Both conserved end residues are trimmed from each CDR3. The D gene is left open where the match is weak. The listing skips clone size in some rows; elsewhere it reads once, few, many or a size class.

abundance	v_gene	d_gene	j_gene	CDR3aa
.	TRBV9	.	TRBJ2-5	ASSVGGGRQETQY
few	TRBV7-9	.	TRBJ1-6	ASSVGQPLH
.	TRBV5-4	.	TRBJ1-1	ASSRDRGVPEAF
few	TRBV18	.	TRBJ1-1	SSSPPSRGFNNEAF
.	TRBV12-3/TRBV12-4	.	TRBJ1-1	ASSNIQGTEAF
.	TRBV5-1	.	TRBJ2-3	ASSLARSTDTQY
.	TRBV12-3/TRBV12-4	TRBD1	TRBJ2-2	ASRGQGRGTGELF
few	TRBV27	.	TRBJ2-5	ASSPLVSQETQY
few	TRBV4-1	.	TRBJ1-5	ASSQGPTSNQPQH
few	TRBV7-8	TRBD2	TRBJ2-3	ASRPSGGTQY
few	TRBV5-1	TRBD2	TRBJ2-1	ASSLGERERLSKYNEQF
few	TRBV7-2	TRBD2	TRBJ2-5	ASSFWTSGQETQY
few	TRBV2	.	TRBJ2-3	ASSTLFGASDTQY
many	TRBV6-2/TRBV6-3	.	TRBJ1-5	ASEVPGQPQH
.	TRBV4-1	.	TRBJ2-1	ASSQVGGNEQF
few	TRBV7-9	.	TRBJ1-1	ASSPPLEGRNTEAF
few	TRBV7-6	.	TRBJ2-3	ASSADLVEDTQY
.	TRBV7-3	.	TRBJ2-1	ASSPALGGNEQF
.	TRBV6-2/TRBV6-3	TRBD2	TRBJ2-1	ASSYGTLAGAYNEQF
few	TRBV5-6	.	TRBJ2-3	ASSLVGAPTDTQY
.	TRBV12-3/TRBV12-4	.	TRBJ1-3	ASRKPGNTIY
.	TRBV7-8	.	TRBJ1-6	ASSLDFGTGTLH
.	TRBV3-1	TRBD1	TRBJ2-1	ASRDTGVSSYNEQF
few	TRBV10-3	.	TRBJ2-7	AIRSLAYEQY
.	TRBV15	TRBD1	TRBJ2-1	ATSRGQGSYNEQF
few	TRBV5-1	.	TRBJ2-1	ASGVGAGLYNEQF
.	TRBV7-2	TRBD2	TRBJ2-5	ASSFISGSGETQY
.	TRBV9	TRBD2	TRBJ2-5	ASSVGGLAEQETQY
many	TRBV4-2	TRBD2	TRBJ2-5	ASSQGPLSGGEETQY
.	TRBV2	.	TRBJ1-1	ASSEQPNTEAF
.	TRBV24-1	.	TRBJ2-5	ATSDVETQY
.	TRBV18	.	TRBJ2-7	ASSGESEQY
.	TRBV21-1	.	TRBJ1-5	ASSRTGYQPQH
many	TRBV18	.	TRBJ2-5	ASSPTQGYQETQY
.	TRBV5-1	.	TRBJ2-3	ASTLWDTDTQY
.	TRBV12-3/TRBV12-4	.	TRBJ1-2	ASTSGLVNYGYT
.	TRBV6-6	.	TRBJ2-1	ASSYSGGSSTNEQF
.	TRBV9	.	TRBJ2-2	ASSAPRRANTNTGELF
few	TRBV30	.	TRBJ1-1	AWVRKQNTEAF